One and the same sample provided the 24 T cell receptor beta chains below, sequenced in a study of T cell responses to AZD1222 COVID-19 vaccine. The repertoire was sequenced with immunoSEQ multiplex PCR; TCRdb's copy has only in-frame clones and lacks some. Found here are about 120,000 clones, roughly 91% of them singletons; the top ten hold roughly 4.1%. Sequenced material: peripheral blood, taken on day 0 of AZD1222 vaccination. These receptors were collected from an adult in good health.

The chain has TRBV6-5 and TRBJ2-1; the D is unclear. CDR1 and CDR2 (germline): MNHEY, SVGAGI. Trimming removed 8 bases at V and 9 bases at J, with 11 bases between. The CDR3 spans 11 residues. CDR3 amino acids: CASEAVVEQFF. The CDR3 nucleotides read TGTGCCAGCGAGGCAGTTGTTGAGCAGTTCTTC.

J is TRBJ1-1 and V is TRBV21-1; the table's D call, TRBD1, has no DNA check behind it. TRBV21-1 constitutes a pseudogene. CDR3 length: 15 residues. For the CDR3, the DNA is TGTGCCAGCAGCAAAGGGTCCAGTAGGCAGGGTAAAGCTTTCTTT. It yields the protein CASSKGSSRQGKAFF.

CDR3 residues: CASSPTKGPTQYF. Here the CDR3 DNA reads TGTGCCAGCAGCCCAACAAAGGGACCTACGCAGTATTTT. The chain is built from TRBV7-2 and TRBJ2-3; D may correspond to TRBD1 or TRBD2 (5 bases each). Trimming stripped 5 bases from V and 8 bases from J, with 14 bases between. The CDR3 is 13 residues long. CDR1 is SGHTA and CDR2 is FQGNSA in the germline V gene.

J is TRBJ1-2 and V is TRBV7-9; D is unclear. There are 14 residues in the CDR3. V was pared by 5 bases and J by 8 bases, with 18 bases between. Germline V gene data show CDR1 as SEHNR and CDR2 as FQNEAQ (reference sequence). DNA for the CDR3: TGTGCCAGCAGCCCCCGCCTCGATTCGGAGGGCTACACCTTC. Translation: CASSPRLDSEGYTF.

The CDR3 region has the DNA TGCGCCAGCAGTGGACAGGGGAGGGAGCAGTACTTC. Residues: CASSGQGREQYF. V gene TRBV10-1 combines with J gene TRBJ2-7, with 8 bases aligning to TRBD1. CDR3 length equals 12 residues. J was trimmed by 7 bases and V by 4 bases; bases with no gene match: 3. Germline CDR1 and CDR2: WNHNN and SYGVQD (reference sequence).

V usage is TRBV11-2 and J usage is TRBJ1-2; D is perhaps TRBD1 (5 bases). V was cut by 2 bases and J by 4 bases, with 11 bases left in between. Germline V gene lookup returns CDR1 SGHAT and CDR2 FQNNGV. This CDR3 is 14 amino acids long. CDR3: CASSLWSGAYGYTF. DNA for the CDR3: TGTGCCAGCAGCTTATGGAGTGGGGCCTATGGCTACACCTTC.

The rearrangement joins TRBV6-5 to TRBJ1-2; D perhaps matches TRBD1 (6 bases). CDR3 size: 15 residues. The V end was cut by 0 bases, the J end by 3 bases, with 11 bases between. CDR1 MNHEY and CDR2 SVGAGI come from the germline V gene. The CDR3 coding sequence is TGTGCCAGCAGTTACTCGCCAGGGGTAGACTATGGCTACACCTTC. Translating it yields CASSYSPGVDYGYTF.

The chain links TRBV11-2 to TRBJ1-3; 9 bases are shared with TRBD1. CDR1 SGHAT and CDR2 FQNNGV come from the germline V gene. The CDR3 is 15 residues long. Trimming at V came to 4 bases and at J to 5 bases, leaving 6 bases not matched to a gene. The CDR3 coding sequence is TGTGCCAGCAGCTCAGGAACAGGGGGCAGAAACACCATATATTTT. Residues: CASSSGTGGRNTIYF.

This chain joins TRBV2 and TRBJ2-2, with 9 bases aligning to TRBD2. The CDR3 runs 15 residues. With V trimmed by 4 bases and J by 6 bases, 6 bases remained unmatched. Germline assignment: CDR1 SNHLY and CDR2 FYNNEI. CDR3 nucleotide sequence: TGTGCCAGCAGTGTGCGGGGGGGCCCGGCCGGGGAGCTGTTTTTT. Translating gives CASSVRGGPAGELFF.

This chain connects TRBV2 to TRBJ1-4; 8 nucleotides agree with TRBD1. J gave up 7 bases and V 6 bases, and 7 bases lay outside the gene matches. CDR1 and CDR2 from the germline V gene are SNHLY and FYNNEI. This CDR3 spans 14 amino acids. CDR3 in DNA: TGTGCCAGCAGCGAGACAGGGGAGGGTGAAAAACTGTTTTTT. Translating it yields CASSETGEGEKLFF.

The rearrangement uses TRBV6-2 or TRBV6-3 and TRBJ1-2; D is perhaps TRBD1 (5 bases). CDR3 length: 13 amino acids. Trimming shortened V by 0 bases and J by 5 bases, and 7 bases separated the two germline ends. Looked up from germline, CDR1 is MNHEY and CDR2 is SVGEGT. The CDR3 loop is CASSYSTGYGYTF. DNA for the CDR3: TGTGCCAGCAGTTACTCCACAGGATATGGCTACACCTTC.

The chain recombines TRBV3-1 (or the pseudogene TRBV3-2) with TRBJ1-1; D remains unclear. Germline CDR1 LGHDT, CDR2 YNNKEL (reference sequence). The CDR3 covers 14 residues. Trimming removed 2 bases from V and 1 base from J, with 8 bases in between. The CDR3 DNA sequence: TGTGCCAGCAGCCAATTGCGGGGGAACACTGAAGCTTTCTTT. It encodes CASSQLRGNTEAFF.

The rearrangement joins TRBV7-9 to TRBJ2-1; a possible D gene is TRBD2 (6 bases). The CDR3 sequence is 14 residues long. Trimming shortened V by 5 bases and J by 8 bases, and 16 bases separated the two germline ends. Germline V gives CDR1 SEHNR, CDR2 FQNEAQ (reference sequence). The CDR3 DNA reads as TGTGCCAGCAGCACCCGAGGGACTGACGATGAGCAGTTCTTC. It encodes CASSTRGTDDEQFF. Based on the CDR3 plus reference TRBV7-9 and TRBJ2-1, the full variable domain is DTGVSQNPRHKITKRGQNVTFRCDPISEHNRLYWYRQTLGQGPEFLTYFQNEAQLEKSRLLSDRFSAERPKGSFSTLEIQRTEQGDSAMYLCASSTRGTDDEQFFGPGTRLTVL.

The V call is TRBV5-4, the J call TRBJ2-7; TRBD2 is a possible D gene (6 bases). V lost 4 bases and J 6 bases, leaving 11 bases between the germline ends. Germline values: CDR1 SGHNT, CDR2 YYREEE (reference sequence). This CDR3 spans 12 amino acids. CDR3 DNA: TGTGCCAGCAGCGGAGGGACCGCCGAGCAGTACTTC. Protein sequence: CASSGGTAEQYF.

The rearrangement links TRBV18 to TRBJ2-1; D is undetermined. V lost 1 base to trimming and J lost 7 bases, with 11 bases between them. The CDR3 runs 14 residues. CDR1 KGHSH and CDR2 LQKENI come from the germline V gene. The CDR3 loop reads CASSPLDARNEQFF. CDR3 DNA sequence: TGTGCCAGCTCACCACTAGACGCGAGAAATGAGCAGTTCTTC.

The chain has TRBV6-5 and TRBJ1-2; no reliable D call. The CDR3 totals 12 residues. Per germline, CDR1 MNHEY and CDR2 SVGAGI. Trimming cost V 7 bases and J 3 bases, with 9 bases left between them. CDR3 amino acids: CASTSGHYGYTF. The CDR3 DNA is TGTGCCAGCACGTCCGGACACTATGGCTACACCTTC.

Note on this clone: A much larger clonotype is one base distant, so this may be a read error. Other DNA sequences from this sample encode an identical CDR3 as well. This chain joins TRBV2 and TRBJ1-2; D is undetermined. Germline lookup yields CDR1 SNHLY and CDR2 FYNNEI. CDR3 size: 11 residues. V lost 2 bases, J lost 2 bases, and 0 bases lay in between. The CDR3 is CASSENYGYTF. CDR3 nucleotide sequence: TGTGCCAGCAGTGAAAACTATGGCTACACCTTC. Looking up the rest from reference TRBV2 and TRBJ1-2 gives the full variable domain: EPEVTQTPSHQVTQMGQEVILRCVPISNHLYFYWYRQILGQKVEFLVSFYNNEISEKSEIFDDQFSVERPDGSNFTLKIRSTKLEDSAMYFCASSENYGYTFGSGTRLTVV.

The chain joins TRBV5-4 to TRBJ2-1, with D perhaps matching TRBD2 (6 bases). The V gene lost 5 bases and the J gene lost 0 bases, with 15 bases spanning the gap. CDR1 and CDR2 from the germline V gene are SGHNT and YYREEE (reference sequence). This CDR3 contains 16 residues. CDR3: CASRDTSGVSYNEQFF. CDR3 coding DNA: TGTGCCAGCAGGGACACATCGGGAGTCTCCTACAATGAGCAGTTCTTC.

V usage is TRBV30 and J usage is TRBJ1-3, with D perhaps matching TRBD1 (6 bases). The CDR3 length is 16 residues. Germline assignment: CDR1 GTSNPN and CDR2 SVGIG (reference sequence). V lost 2 bases and J lost 0, with 14 bases in between. The CDR3 coding sequence is TGTGCCTGGAGTAACTACAGGGTGACCTCTGGAAACACCATATATTTT. Its translation: CAWSNYRVTSGNTIYF.

This clone has a single count. The V call is TRBV29-1, the J call TRBJ1-1; weak D call: TRBD1 (5 bases). CDR3 length equals 13 residues. The V gene's germline CDR1 is SQVTM and CDR2 ANQGSEA. V was trimmed by 4 bases and J by 1 base, leaving 10 bases between them. CDR3 bases: TGCAGCGTTGCTGGACAAGGGAACACTGAAGCTTTCTTT. This encodes CSVAGQGNTEAFF. The whole variable domain, filled in from reference TRBV29-1 and TRBJ1-1, reads SAVISQKPSRDICQRGTSLTIQCQVDSQVTMMFWYRQQPGQSLTLIATANQGSEATYESGFVIDKFPISRPNLTFSTLTVSNMSPEDSSIYLCSVAGQGNTEAFFGQGTRLTVV.

This chain joins TRBV5-8 and TRBJ2-7; D gene unclear. This CDR3 has 9 residues. The V gene lost 7 bases and the J gene lost 4 bases, with 3 bases spanning the gap. Germline V lookup: CDR1 SGHTS, CDR2 YDEGEE. The CDR3, as DNA: TGTGCCAGCGATTACGAGCAGTACTTC. This translates into CASDYEQYF. The full variable domain, in which reference TRBV5-8 and TRBJ2-7 provide the parts outside the CDR3, is EAGVTQSPTHLIKTRGQQATLRCSPISGHTSVYWYQQALGLGLQFLLWYDEGEERNRGNFPPRFSGRQFPNYSSELNVNALELEDSALYLCASDYEQYFGPGTRLTVT.

The chain recombines TRBV9 with TRBJ2-3; 11 bases match TRBD2. There are 15 residues in the CDR3. Germline trimming cut 4 bases from V and 3 bases from J; bases unmatched to any gene: 4. The germline V gene has CDR1 SGDLS and CDR2 YYNGEE. The CDR3 sequence is CASSLAGGSTDTQYF. CDR3 coding DNA: TGTGCCAGCAGCCTAGCGGGAGGAAGTACAGATACGCAGTATTTT.

The chain employs TRBV6-1 and TRBJ2-7; TRBD1 or TRBD2 may be the D gene (5 bases each). This CDR3 contains 14 residues. The germline CDR1 and CDR2 sequences are MNHNS and SASEGT. Deletions cut 3 bases from V and 5 bases from J, with 14 bases between. The chain's CDR3 is CASSDRARGDEQYF. The DNA for the CDR3 is TGTGCCAGCAGTGACCGGGCCAGAGGGGACGAGCAGTACTTC.

In its sample, this clone was seen once. This chain uses TRBV6-4 with TRBJ1-1; D gene ambiguous. The CDR3 has 13 amino acids. V gave up 4 bases and J gave up 1 base, with 7 bases separating them. Germline CDR1 is MRHNA and CDR2 is SNTAGT. The CDR3 DNA is TGTGCCAGCAGTGCCTCTGGGAACACTGAAGCTTTCTTT. It is translated as CASSASGNTEAFF.